The text below deals with one TCR beta chain. V shed 4 bases and J shed 3 bases, with 16 bases lying between them. CDR1 is SGHRS and CDR2 is YFSETQ in the germline V gene. The CDR3 sequence is 15 residues long. The source of the sample is a study of blood T cell repertoires in COVID-19. Original processing methods: For nucleated cells, counts were estimated from reference gene primer amplification. The data were produced by immunoSEQ multiplex PCR, yet TCRdb's version contains in-frame clones alone and is incomplete. V and J calls and clone size come straight from that table; D and trimming were deduced from the DNA. The sample lists roughly 72,000 clones; 88% were seen once.

The clonotype comes from a human donor in a cohort sampled during active COVID-19. J is TRBJ1-1 and V is TRBV5-1; no firm D call. Sequencing was done on a sample of peripheral blood. The CDR3 reads CASSQTGLRDTEAFF. CDR3 sequence (DNA): TGCGCCAGCAGCCAGACCGGACTGCGCGACACTGAAGCTTTCTTT.